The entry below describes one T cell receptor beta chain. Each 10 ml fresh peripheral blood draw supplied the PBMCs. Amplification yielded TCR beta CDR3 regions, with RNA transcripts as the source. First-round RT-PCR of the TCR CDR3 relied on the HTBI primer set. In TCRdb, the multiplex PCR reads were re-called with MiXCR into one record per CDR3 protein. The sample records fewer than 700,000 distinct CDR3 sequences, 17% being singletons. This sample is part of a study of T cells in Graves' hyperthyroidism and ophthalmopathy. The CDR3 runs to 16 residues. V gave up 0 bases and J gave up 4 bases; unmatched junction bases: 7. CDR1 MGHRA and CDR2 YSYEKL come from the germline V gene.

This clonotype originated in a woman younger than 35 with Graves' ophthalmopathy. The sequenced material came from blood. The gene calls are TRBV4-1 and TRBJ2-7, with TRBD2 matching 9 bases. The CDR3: CASSQDLGGGAYEQYF. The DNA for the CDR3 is TGCGCCAGCAGCCAAGATCTGGGCGGGGGGGCATACGAGCAGTACTTC.